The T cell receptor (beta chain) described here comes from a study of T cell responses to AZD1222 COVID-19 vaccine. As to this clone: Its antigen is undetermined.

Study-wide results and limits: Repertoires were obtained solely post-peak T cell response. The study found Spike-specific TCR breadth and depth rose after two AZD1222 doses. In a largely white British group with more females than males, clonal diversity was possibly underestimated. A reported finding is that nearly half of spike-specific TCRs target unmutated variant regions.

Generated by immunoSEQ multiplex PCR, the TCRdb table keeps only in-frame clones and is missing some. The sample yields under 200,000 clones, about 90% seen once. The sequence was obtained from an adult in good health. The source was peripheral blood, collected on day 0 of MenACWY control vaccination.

The DNA of the CDR3 is TGTGCCAGCAGCTTGGCGGGAACCTACGAGCAGTACTTC. Translation gives CASSLAGTYEQYF. V is TRBV7-2 and J is TRBJ2-7, with a tentative D call TRBD2 (6 bases). V was pared by 3 bases and J by 2 bases, with 8 bases between. CDR3 length: 13 amino acids. The germline gives CDR1 SGHTA, CDR2 FQGNSA.